The rows below give T cell receptor beta chains drawn from one sample of a study of Graves' ophthalmopathy and Graves' hyperthyroidism. TCRdb fed the multiplex PCR reads into MiXCR, producing one record per CDR3 protein. The data hold about 1.1 million distinct CDR3 sequences, with about 40% observed a single time. Sequencing used peripheral blood or thyroid tissue (not recorded which). These receptors were taken from an adult man with Graves' hyperthyroidism. Each CDR3 is given with its conserved first and last residue. D genes are given only for firm matches. Rows give clone size only sometimes, using once, few, many, or a class for an expanded clone.

v_call: TRBV25-1
d_call: TRBD1
j_call: TRBJ2-7
clone_size: .
cdr3_nt: TGTGCCAGCAGCGGGACAGGGGGCTCGAGAGAGCAGTACTTC
cdr3_aa: CASSGTGGSREQYF

v_call: TRBV5-1
d_call: TRBD2
j_call: TRBJ2-7
clone_size: .
cdr3_nt: TGCGCCAGCAGCACAGAACCGGGACTAGCGGGAGCCTACGAGCAGTACTTC
cdr3_aa: CASSTEPGLAGAYEQYF

v_call: TRBV10-3
d_call: .
j_call: TRBJ1-1
clone_size: .
cdr3_nt: TGTGCCATCACGCAGAACAGGGATTCTTTGCGATCTGAAGCTTTCTTT
cdr3_aa: CAITQNRDSLRSEAFF

v_call: TRBV7-8
d_call: .
j_call: TRBJ2-7
clone_size: many
cdr3_nt: TGTGCCAGCAGCTCGCAATACTACGAGCAGTACTTC
cdr3_aa: CASSSQYYEQYF

v_call: TRBV11-2
d_call: .
j_call: TRBJ1-3
clone_size: few
cdr3_nt: TGTGCCAGCAGCTTCGGCTTGTGGGGCGGAGGAAACACCATATATTTT
cdr3_aa: CASSFGLWGGGNTIYF

v_call: TRBV25-1
d_call: TRBD1
j_call: TRBJ1-4
clone_size: many
cdr3_nt: TGTGCCAGCGGGGACAGCGAAAATGAAAAACTGTTTTTT
cdr3_aa: CASGDSENEKLFF

v_call: TRBV9
d_call: .
j_call: TRBJ1-2
clone_size: .
cdr3_nt: TGTGCCAGCAGCGTAGAGATAAGGTCTTCCTATGGCTACACCTTC
cdr3_aa: CASSVEIRSSYGYTF

v_call: TRBV12-3/TRBV12-4
d_call: TRBD1
j_call: TRBJ1-6
clone_size: many
cdr3_nt: TGTGCCACCGGACAGGTTTCACCCCTCCACTTT
cdr3_aa: CATGQVSPLHF

v_call: TRBV29-1
d_call: .
j_call: TRBJ2-7
clone_size: many
cdr3_nt: TGCAGCGCTCAGGGTGCCGAGCAGTACTTC
cdr3_aa: CSAQGAEQYF

v_call: TRBV4-1
d_call: .
j_call: TRBJ1-5
clone_size: few
cdr3_nt: TGCGCCAGCAGCCAAGATTGGTCGACGCAGCCCCAGCATTTT
cdr3_aa: CASSQDWSTQPQHF

v_call: TRBV18
d_call: .
j_call: TRBJ1-2
clone_size: .
cdr3_nt: TGTGCCAGCTCACCGCTAGACACGCCGTCGGGCTACACCTTC
cdr3_aa: CASSPLDTPSGYTF

v_call: TRBV7-8
d_call: TRBD1
j_call: TRBJ1-1
clone_size: many
cdr3_nt: TGTGCCAGCAACCTCGGGACAGCATACACTGAAGCTTTCTTT
cdr3_aa: CASNLGTAYTEAFF

v_call: TRBV11-2
d_call: .
j_call: TRBJ2-5
clone_size: .
cdr3_nt: TGTGCCAGCAGCCAACGACAGGCTCAAGAGACCCAGTACTTC
cdr3_aa: CASSQRQAQETQYF

v_call: TRBV7-6
d_call: .
j_call: TRBJ1-1
clone_size: many
cdr3_nt: TGTGCCAGCAGCTTAGTGCCCGCGAACACTGAAGCTTTCTTT
cdr3_aa: CASSLVPANTEAFF

v_call: TRBV20-1
d_call: TRBD1
j_call: TRBJ2-2
clone_size: .
cdr3_nt: TGCAGTGCTAGAGAGGCACAGGGGGCGACGAACACCGGGGAGCTGTTTTTT
cdr3_aa: CSAREAQGATNTGELFF

v_call: TRBV12-3/TRBV12-4
d_call: .
j_call: TRBJ1-1
clone_size: many
cdr3_nt: TGTGCCAGCAGTTTATCGGCCCAGCTGAACACTGAAGCTTTCTTT
cdr3_aa: CASSLSAQLNTEAFF

v_call: TRBV15
d_call: .
j_call: TRBJ2-3
clone_size: .
cdr3_nt: TGTGCCACCAGCAGACCCCACGGAGATACGCAGTATTTT
cdr3_aa: CATSRPHGDTQYF

v_call: TRBV10-2
d_call: .
j_call: TRBJ2-7
clone_size: many
cdr3_nt: TGCGCCTCTCTGGGGGCAGTCTACTACGAGCAGTACTTC
cdr3_aa: CASLGAVYYEQYF

v_call: TRBV7-8
d_call: .
j_call: TRBJ2-5
clone_size: few
cdr3_nt: TGTGCCAGCAGCTTAGACACCGGTAGGCAAGAGACCCAGTACTTC
cdr3_aa: CASSLDTGRQETQYF

v_call: TRBV11-2
d_call: .
j_call: TRBJ2-7
clone_size: .
cdr3_nt: TGTGCCAGCAGCTTGGGGGGCGGGAGAACGTACGAGCAGTACTTC
cdr3_aa: CASSLGGGRTYEQYF

v_call: TRBV10-3
d_call: .
j_call: TRBJ2-1
clone_size: .
cdr3_nt: TGTGCCATCAGTGAGATCCGGGGCTGGGACAATGAGCAGTTCTTC
cdr3_aa: CAISEIRGWDNEQFF

v_call: TRBV29-1
d_call: .
j_call: TRBJ2-7
clone_size: .
cdr3_nt: TGCAGCGTTGCAATAGGTCAAGGACAGCAGTACTTC
cdr3_aa: CSVAIGQGQQYF

v_call: TRBV7-2
d_call: .
j_call: TRBJ1-6
clone_size: .
cdr3_nt: TGCGCCAGCAGCTTGGGAGGGACCAGGGATTCACCCCTCCACTTT
cdr3_aa: CASSLGGTRDSPLHF

v_call: TRBV12-3/TRBV12-4
d_call: TRBD1
j_call: TRBJ1-1
clone_size: .
cdr3_nt: TGTGCCAGCAAAAGGACAGGGATGAACACTGAAGCTTTCTTT
cdr3_aa: CASKRTGMNTEAFF

v_call: TRBV6-6
d_call: .
j_call: TRBJ1-5
clone_size: many
cdr3_nt: TGTGCCAGCAGTTACGTGGGTCCCGGGAGGCCCCAGCATTTT
cdr3_aa: CASSYVGPGRPQHF

v_call: TRBV10-3
d_call: TRBD1
j_call: TRBJ1-2
clone_size: few
cdr3_nt: TGTGCCAGCAGTGCCCTCAGGGGGCGCGTCTCCCACTATGGCTACACCTTC
cdr3_aa: CASSALRGRVSHYGYTF

v_call: TRBV6-2/TRBV6-3
d_call: .
j_call: TRBJ1-5
clone_size: many
cdr3_nt: TGTGCCAGCAGTTACTTAATCCCGACTTCTGATCAGCCCCAGCATTTT
cdr3_aa: CASSYLIPTSDQPQHF

v_call: TRBV10-3
d_call: TRBD1
j_call: TRBJ1-5
clone_size: .
cdr3_nt: TGTGCCATCTCGGGCAGGGGGCAAGATCAGCCCCAGCATTTT
cdr3_aa: CAISGRGQDQPQHF

v_call: TRBV6-6
d_call: TRBD2
j_call: TRBJ2-7
clone_size: .
cdr3_nt: TGTGCCAGCAGTTACTCGAAAGCGGGAGGGAACGAGCAGTACTTC
cdr3_aa: CASSYSKAGGNEQYF

v_call: TRBV25-1
d_call: .
j_call: TRBJ1-4
clone_size: .
cdr3_nt: TGTGCCAGCGGTGAGGGGGGCTACACTGAAAAACTGTTTTTT
cdr3_aa: CASGEGGYTEKLFF

v_call: TRBV25-1
d_call: TRBD1
j_call: TRBJ2-2
clone_size: once
cdr3_nt: TGTGCCAGCAGTGAATTAGAGGCCAGGGGGCTAGCGAACACCGGGGAGCTGTTTTTT
cdr3_aa: CASSELEARGLANTGELFF

v_call: TRBV2
d_call: .
j_call: TRBJ1-4
clone_size: once
cdr3_nt: TGTGCCAGCAGTGAAACGGGGGGGTCTAATGAAAAACTGTTTTTT
cdr3_aa: CASSETGGSNEKLFF

v_call: TRBV7-9
d_call: .
j_call: TRBJ2-6
clone_size: few
cdr3_nt: TGTGCCAGCAGCTCCCTAGGAGTACTAGCTGGGGCCAACGTCCTGACTTTC
cdr3_aa: CASSSLGVLAGANVLTF

v_call: TRBV6-5
d_call: TRBD2
j_call: TRBJ2-5
clone_size: .
cdr3_nt: TGTGCCAGCGACCCGGGAGGGGCGGAGACCCAGTACTTC
cdr3_aa: CASDPGGAETQYF

v_call: TRBV29-1
d_call: TRBD1
j_call: TRBJ1-1
clone_size: .
cdr3_nt: TGCAGCGTTGAGGGGGCCCGGACAGGTCTTTCCTTCTTT
cdr3_aa: CSVEGARTGLSFF